The T cell receptor (beta chain) under discussion was sequenced for a study of blood T cells in healthy people across ages. Background on the study: Through template switching, about one barcoded beta molecule was captured per two T cells, as measured in model experiments.

This CDR3 spans 15 amino acids. CDR1 and CDR2 (germline): SGHTA, FQGTGA. The V segment lost 0 bases and the J segment 5 bases; nucleotides outside the gene matches: 5. A second PCR of about 7 to 12 cycles used a sample-barcoded 5' primer and a J-beta primer mix. TCRdb re-called the 5' RACE reads with MiXCR, one entry per CDR3 protein. The sample records approximately 800,000 distinct CDR3 sequences, around 36% being singletons. Each sample used at least 6.5 million PBMCs. Extracted total RNA amounted to at least 5.5 micrograms for each sample. This TCR came from a man between 18 and 35 years old in good health. Sequenced: blood. J is TRBJ2-5 and V is TRBV7-3, with TRBD2 matching over 8 bases. This chain's CDR3 is CASSLTAGVVETQYF. As DNA, the CDR3 is TGTGCCAGCAGCTTAACAGCGGGGGTGGTGGAGACCCAGTACTTC.